The clone carrying this TCR beta chain was detected many times. The CDR3 consists of 14 residues. With 5 bases clipped from V and 4 bases from J, the junction kept 8 bases outside the gene matches. Germline assignment: CDR1 SQVTM and CDR2 ANQGSEA. Using its own MiXCR run on the RT-PCR reads, TCRdb lists one record per CDR3 protein. This table has about 680,000 distinct CDR3 sequences, 14% appearing once. The sequencing input was memory CD4+ T cells from blood. The V call is TRBV29-1, the J call TRBJ2-1, with 7 bases aligning to TRBD1. The clonotype comes from a female donor in good health, serving as a healthy control. The CDR3 coding sequence is TGCAGCGTTCGGACAGGTGGATCATACAATGAGCAGTTCTTC. It yields the protein CSVRTGGSYNEQFF.